This paragraph reports one T cell receptor beta chain. This sample is part of a study of technical replicates of blood from several donors. Sequencing was performed with immunoSEQ multiplex PCR; in TCRdb, only in-frame clones are kept and a portion is missing. The profile shows tens of thousands of clones, about nine tenths of them singletons. V trimming: 0 bases; J trimming: 3 bases; junction bases outside the gene matches: 8. The germline V gene encodes CDR1 SGHTA and CDR2 FQGNSA. This CDR3 spans 16 amino acids. The TCR comes from a human donor in good health. The chain employs TRBV7-2 and TRBJ2-7; 7 nucleotides match TRBD1. Sequencing was carried out using T cells isolated from PBMCs. CDR3 DNA sequence: TGTGCCAGCAGCTTAGCGCAACGGGACAGTCGCTACGAGCAGTACTTC. Residues: CASSLAQRDSRYEQYF.